Shown below are 17 T cell receptor beta chains from a single sample sequenced in a study of blood T cell repertoires in COVID-19. Assay used: immunoSEQ multiplex PCR; TCRdb lists only in-frame clones, some missing. The profile shows tens of thousands of clones, roughly 80% of them singletons. Sequencing was performed on peripheral blood. All receptors derive from a man in his sixties or seventies with COVID-19, enrolled during active disease.

The chain is built from TRBV24-1 and TRBJ2-1; 8 bases fit TRBD1. Looked up from germline, CDR1 is KGHDR and CDR2 is SFDVKD. Trimming at V came to 2 bases and at J to 4 bases, leaving 15 bases not matched to a gene. The CDR3 sequence is 19 residues long. The CDR3 protein is CATSDSQSRTGGGYNEQFF. The CDR3 bases are TGTGCCACCAGTGATTCTCAATCGCGTACAGGGGGTGGGTACAATGAGCAGTTCTTC.

J is TRBJ2-1 and V is TRBV11-3; 9 nucleotides match TRBD2. The CDR3 is made up of 16 amino acids. CDR1 and CDR2 from the germline V gene are SGHNT and YENEEA. After removal of 4 bases from V and 7 bases from J, the junction contained 11 bases not matched to a gene. CDR3 region: CASSSRGGRAWNEQFF. The CDR3 nucleotides are TGTGCCAGCAGCTCCCGGGGCGGGAGGGCTTGGAATGAGCAGTTCTTC.

The chain is built from TRBV4-2 and TRBJ2-1; 7 nucleotides line up with TRBD1. The germline V gene has CDR1 LGHNA and CDR2 YNFKEQ. Unmatched junction bases numbered 5, after V lost 4 bases and J lost 2 bases. CDR3 length: 15 residues. CDR3 residues: CASSPSGQTYNEQFF. DNA for the CDR3: TGTGCCAGCAGCCCGTCGGGACAGACCTACAATGAGCAGTTCTTC.

The chain combines TRBV5-5 with TRBJ1-5, with D possibly matching TRBD1 (5 bases). The CDR3 contains 17 residues. Germline CDR1 and CDR2: SGHKS and YYEKEE (reference sequence). V lost 1 base, J lost 4 bases, and 18 bases lay in between. The CDR3 region has the DNA TGTGCCAGCAGCTTGACGCCACAAGACAGTACTAATCAGCCCCAGCATTTT. This encodes CASSLTPQDSTNQPQHF.

This chain connects TRBV15 to TRBJ1-2; 9 nucleotides match TRBD1. This CDR3 has 14 residues. Losses at the gene ends were 5 bases for V and 4 bases for J; bases not matched to a gene: 5. Per germline, CDR1 LNHNV and CDR2 YYDKDF (reference sequence). The CDR3 reads CATSGEQGAYGYTF. As DNA, the CDR3 is TGTGCCACCAGCGGGGAACAGGGGGCCTATGGCTACACCTTC.

For this clone: At the DNA level, this CDR3 is encoded by other sequences in the same sample as well. V and J are TRBV18 and TRBJ2-7; D is perhaps TRBD1 or TRBD2 (5 bases each). CDR1 KGHSH and CDR2 LQKENI come from the germline V gene. This CDR3 comprises 12 residues. V gave up 6 bases and J gave up 3 bases, with 9 bases separating them. The CDR3 DNA reads as TGTGCCAGCTCCCCAGGGAGCTACGAGCAGTACTTC. Protein sequence: CASSPGSYEQYF.

The chain couples TRBV7-2 to TRBJ2-7; 8 bases line up with TRBD2. V shed 1 base and J 4 bases; nucleotides not matched to a gene: 12. The CDR3 is 17 amino acids. Germline V lookup: CDR1 SGHTA, CDR2 FQGNSA. The CDR3 DNA is TGTGCCAGCAGCTTAGAGGCTAGCGGGTATTACTCTTACGAGCAGTACTTC. It translates to CASSLEASGYYSYEQYF.

The chain recombines TRBV19 with TRBJ2-1, with D hard to call. Trimming took off 7 bases at V and 6 bases at J, with 7 bases between the two ends. Germline CDR1 and CDR2: LNHDA and SQIVND (reference sequence). This CDR3 spans 11 amino acids. The CDR3 sequence is CASKVSNEQFF. The CDR3 DNA follows: TGTGCCAGTAAAGTGAGCAATGAGCAGTTCTTC.

The genes are TRBV6-5 and TRBJ2-7; TRBD2 aligns across 13 bases. Losses at the gene ends were 7 bases for V and 5 bases for J; bases not matched to a gene: 8. The germline V gene encodes CDR1 MNHEY and CDR2 SVGAGI. This CDR3 comprises 15 residues. The CDR3 DNA reads as TGTGCCAGCATTGCGATGGGACTAGCGGGGAACGAGCAGTACTTC. It translates to CASIAMGLAGNEQYF.

J is TRBJ1-2 and V is TRBV19; D perhaps matches TRBD1 (6 bases). V was shortened by 5 bases and J by 5 bases, with 15 bases between the two germline ends. CDR3 size: 14 residues. The germline V gene encodes CDR1 LNHDA and CDR2 SQIVND (reference sequence). The CDR3 region is CASSAQGTPYGYTF. The CDR3 DNA sequence: TGTGCCAGTAGTGCCCAGGGGACCCCTTATGGCTACACCTTC.

The CDR3 protein is CASSLEGTSGSNEQYF. Written as DNA, the CDR3 is TGTGCCAGCAGCTTAGAAGGGACTAGCGGGAGTAACGAGCAGTACTTC. The chain couples TRBV7-2 to TRBJ2-7; 14 nucleotides align to TRBD2. The CDR3 sequence is 16 residues long. Trimming cost V 1 base and J 5 bases; bases outside gene matches: 4. Germline CDR1 is SGHTA and CDR2 is FQGNSA.

This clone was counted at least ten times. The V call is TRBV30, the J call TRBJ1-3; 7 bases agree with TRBD1. Looked up from germline, CDR1 is GTSNPN and CDR2 is SVGIG (reference sequence). J was trimmed by 2 bases and V by 5 bases; bases with no gene match: 6. The length of the CDR3 is 14 residues. CDR3 sequence: CAWYRGRTGNTIYF. The DNA for the CDR3 is TGTGCCTGGTACAGGGGACGGACTGGAAACACCATATATTTT.

J is TRBJ1-2 and V is TRBV24-1; no clear D. The CDR3 consists of 12 residues. Germline values: CDR1 KGHDR, CDR2 SFDVKD. V dropped 4 bases and J dropped 5 bases, with 7 bases sitting between them. For the CDR3, the DNA is TGTGCCACCAGTGACCCCTTATATGGCTACACCTTC. Amino acid sequence: CATSDPLYGYTF.

The rearrangement links TRBV28 to TRBJ2-7; 9 nucleotides line up with TRBD2. The V gene end was trimmed by 6 bases and the J gene end by 5 bases; junction bases not matched to a gene: 20. Germline V gene lookup returns CDR1 MDHEN and CDR2 SYDVKM. The CDR3 has 18 amino acids. CDR3 sequence: CASSPIGNGGRATHEQYF. In nucleotides, the CDR3 is TGTGCCAGCAGCCCAATCGGCAATGGCGGGAGGGCGACCCACGAGCAGTACTTC.

The chain links TRBV28 to TRBJ2-3; D is unclear. Deletions cut 3 bases from V and 2 bases from J, with 6 bases between. Germline V lookup: CDR1 MDHEN, CDR2 SYDVKM. The CDR3 has 13 residues. The CDR3 nucleotides are TGTGCCAGCAGTTTGGCGGACACAGATACGCAGTATTTT. This codes for CASSLADTDTQYF.

The chain carries TRBV11-3 and TRBJ2-1; 10 bases match TRBD2. V dropped 0 bases and J dropped 7; count of bases not matched to a gene: 3. Germline values: CDR1 SGHNT, CDR2 YENEEA. This CDR3 spans 15 amino acids. DNA of the CDR3: TGTGCCAGCAGCTTAGAGAGCGGGAGGGTGAATGAGCAGTTCTTC. Encoded protein: CASSLESGRVNEQFF.

In its sample, this clone was seen once. The chain joins TRBV24-1 to TRBJ2-1, with 8 bases aligning to TRBD2. This CDR3 contains 13 residues. Germline V gives CDR1 KGHDR, CDR2 SFDVKD. V shed 3 bases and J 12 bases; nucleotides not matched to a gene: 6. In nucleotides, the CDR3 is TGTGCCACCAGTGATCTCGGACTAGCCGGGCAGTTCTTC. Translation: CATSDLGLAGQFF.